Described below is a single T cell receptor (beta chain) sequence and its context. Its matching antigen is unknown. With V trimmed by 0 bases and J by 2 bases, 14 bases remained unmatched. The CDR3 has 20 residues. Germline CDR1 reads SNHLY; CDR2 reads FYNNEI. The treatment here: some 20 received Ad26.COV2.S at low or high dose, single or two shots; about five received placebo; per-sample allocation not given. The samples were gathered on day 63 after the first injection of vaccine or placebo. This entry is derived from a study of Ad26.COV2.S vaccination and SARS-CoV-2 variants. About the study: The authors gave Ad26.COV2.S intramuscularly, either once or twice 56 days apart.

The repertoire was sequenced with immunoSEQ multiplex PCR; TCRdb's copy has only in-frame clones and lacks some. Altogether about 400,000 clones are present, roughly four fifths being singletons, with the ten largest covering around 7.4%. Study results and limitations: Vaccinees showed greater spike-specific TCR breadth than placebo recipients.

This sequence originates from a person between 18 and 59 years old who received the Ad26.COV2.S COVID-19 vaccine or a placebo. This rearrangement joins TRBV2 to TRBJ1-3; 9 bases are shared with TRBD1. The sequences come from peripheral blood, collected in a trial of Ad26.COV2.S vaccine versus placebo. CDR3 sequence (DNA): TGTGCCAGCAGTGAAGCGCTTTACAGGGGGCTGGTTAAGGCTGGAAACACCATATATTTT. Amino acids: CASSEALYRGLVKAGNTIYF.